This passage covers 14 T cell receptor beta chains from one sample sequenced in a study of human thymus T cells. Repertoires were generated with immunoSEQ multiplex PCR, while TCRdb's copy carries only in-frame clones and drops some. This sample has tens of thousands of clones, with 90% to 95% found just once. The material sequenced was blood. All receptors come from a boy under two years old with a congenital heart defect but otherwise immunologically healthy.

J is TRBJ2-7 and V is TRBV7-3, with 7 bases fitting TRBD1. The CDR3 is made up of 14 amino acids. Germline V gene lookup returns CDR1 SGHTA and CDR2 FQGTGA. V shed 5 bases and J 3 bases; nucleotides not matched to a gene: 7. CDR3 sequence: CASSATGDRYEQYF. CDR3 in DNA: TGTGCCAGCAGCGCCACAGGGGACCGCTACGAGCAGTACTTC. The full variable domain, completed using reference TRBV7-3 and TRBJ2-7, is GAGVSQTPSNKVTEKGKYVELRCDPISGHTALYWYRQSLGQGPEFLIYFQGTGAADDSGLPNDRFFAVRPEGSVSTLKIQRTERGDSAVYLCASSATGDRYEQYFGPGTRLTVT.

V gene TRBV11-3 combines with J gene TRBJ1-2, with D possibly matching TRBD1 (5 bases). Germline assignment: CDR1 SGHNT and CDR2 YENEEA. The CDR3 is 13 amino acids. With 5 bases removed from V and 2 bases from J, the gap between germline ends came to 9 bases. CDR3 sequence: CASSQTVNYGYTF. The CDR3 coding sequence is TGTGCCAGCAGCCAGACAGTAAACTATGGCTACACCTTC.

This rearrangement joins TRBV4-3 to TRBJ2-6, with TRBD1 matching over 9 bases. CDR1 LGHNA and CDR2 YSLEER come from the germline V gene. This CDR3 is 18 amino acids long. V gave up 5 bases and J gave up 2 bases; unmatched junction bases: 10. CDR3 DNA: TGCGCCAGCAGCGATGACAGGGGGGAAGAGGCTGGGGCCAACGTCCTGACTTTC. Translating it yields CASSDDRGEEAGANVLTF.

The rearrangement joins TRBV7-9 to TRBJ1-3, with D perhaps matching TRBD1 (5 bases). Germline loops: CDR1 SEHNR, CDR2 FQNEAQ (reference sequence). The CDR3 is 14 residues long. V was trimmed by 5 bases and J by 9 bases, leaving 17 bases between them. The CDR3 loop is CASSRLSDGGTIYF. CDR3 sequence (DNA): TGTGCCAGCAGCCGACTATCCGACGGGGGCACCATATATTTT.

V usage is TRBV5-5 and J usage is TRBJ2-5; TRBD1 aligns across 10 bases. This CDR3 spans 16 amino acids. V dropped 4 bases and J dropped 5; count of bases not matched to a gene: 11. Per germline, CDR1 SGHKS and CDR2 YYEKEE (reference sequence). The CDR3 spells CASSLRTGGGRETQYF. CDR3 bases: TGTGCCAGCAGCCTCCGGACAGGGGGAGGTAGGGAGACCCAGTACTTC.

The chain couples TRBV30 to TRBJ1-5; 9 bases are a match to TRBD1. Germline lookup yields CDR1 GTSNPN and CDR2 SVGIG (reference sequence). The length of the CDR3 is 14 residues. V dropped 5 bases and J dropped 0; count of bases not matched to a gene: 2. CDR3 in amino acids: CAWGQGNSNQPQHF. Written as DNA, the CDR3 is TGTGCCTGGGGACAGGGGAATAGCAATCAGCCCCAGCATTTT.

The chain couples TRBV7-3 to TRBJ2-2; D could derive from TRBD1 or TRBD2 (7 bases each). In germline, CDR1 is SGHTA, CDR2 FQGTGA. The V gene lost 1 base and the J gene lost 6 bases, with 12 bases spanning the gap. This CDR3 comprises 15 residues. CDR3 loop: CASSLRQGGSGELFF. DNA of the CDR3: TGTGCCAGCAGCTTAAGACAGGGAGGGTCCGGGGAGCTGTTTTTT.

CDR3 sequence (DNA): TGTGCCAGCAGCTTAGAGGTACCTAACTATGGCTACACCTTC. Its translation: CASSLEVPNYGYTF. V usage is TRBV7-9 and J usage is TRBJ1-2, with D unresolved. Germline V gives CDR1 SEHNR, CDR2 FQNEAQ (reference sequence). The CDR3 runs to 14 residues. The germline V and J ends were trimmed by 1 base and 0 bases, with 6 bases remaining between them.

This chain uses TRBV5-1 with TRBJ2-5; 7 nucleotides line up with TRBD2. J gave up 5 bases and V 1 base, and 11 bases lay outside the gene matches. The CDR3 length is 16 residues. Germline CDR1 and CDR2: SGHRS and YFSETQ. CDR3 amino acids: CASSLLASGVGETQYF. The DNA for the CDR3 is TGCGCCAGCAGCTTGTTGGCCAGCGGGGTCGGCGAGACCCAGTACTTC.

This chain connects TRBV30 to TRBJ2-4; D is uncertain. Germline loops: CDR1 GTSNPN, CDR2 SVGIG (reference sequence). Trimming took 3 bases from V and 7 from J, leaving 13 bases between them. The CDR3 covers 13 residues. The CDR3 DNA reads TGTGCCTGGAGCGGCCTCCGGCGGAACATTCAGTACTTC. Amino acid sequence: CAWSGLRRNIQYF.

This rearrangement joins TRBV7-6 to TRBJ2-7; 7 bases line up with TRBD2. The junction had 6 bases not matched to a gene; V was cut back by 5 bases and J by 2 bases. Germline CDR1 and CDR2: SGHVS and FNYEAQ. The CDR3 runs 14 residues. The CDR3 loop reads CASSDVGGAYEQYF. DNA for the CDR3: TGTGCCAGCAGCGACGTTGGGGGGGCCTACGAGCAGTACTTC.

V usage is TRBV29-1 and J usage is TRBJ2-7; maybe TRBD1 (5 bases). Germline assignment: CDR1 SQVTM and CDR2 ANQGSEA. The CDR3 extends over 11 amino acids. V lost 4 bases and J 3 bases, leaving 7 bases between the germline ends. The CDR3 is CSVGTNYEQYF. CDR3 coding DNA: TGCAGCGTTGGGACAAACTACGAGCAGTACTTC.

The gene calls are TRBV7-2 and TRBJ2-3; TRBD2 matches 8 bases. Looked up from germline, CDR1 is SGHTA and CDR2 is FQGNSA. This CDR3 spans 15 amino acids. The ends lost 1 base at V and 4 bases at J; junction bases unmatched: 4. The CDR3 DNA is TGTGCCAGCAGCTTAGAACTAGCGGTGGCAGATACGCAGTATTTT. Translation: CASSLELAVADTQYF.

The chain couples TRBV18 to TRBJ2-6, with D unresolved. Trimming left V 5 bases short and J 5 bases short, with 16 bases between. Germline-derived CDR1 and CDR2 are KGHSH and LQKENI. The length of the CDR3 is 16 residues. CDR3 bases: TGTGCCAGCTCAGCCGGATTACAAAGTCGGGCCAACGTCCTGACTTTC. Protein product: CASSAGLQSRANVLTF.